Listed below are T cell receptor beta chains from one sample, sequenced in a study of PD-1 blockade in classical Hodgkin lymphoma. The protocol was immunoSEQ multiplex PCR, while the TCRdb copy is restricted to in-frame clones and leaves out a portion. This repertoire shows roughly 100,000 clones, about 92% found once; its top ten account for roughly 19%. Sequencing was performed on peripheral blood mononuclear cells (PBMCs), taken before the fourth cycle of nivolumab. These receptor sequences come from a human donor with classical Hodgkin lymphoma. The CDR3 runs from the conserved cysteine through the conserved F or W. Each record gives: CDR3 DNA, CDR3 protein, clone size, V gene, J gene, D gene. The D gene is left open where the match is weak. Not every row has a clone size; where given, it reads once, few, many or a size class.

CDR3 DNA: TGTGCCAGCACTGTAATTAGCGGGAGGGCCTCTCTCAGCTCCTACGAGCAGTACTTC; CDR3 protein: CASTVISGRASLSSYEQYF; clone size: NA; V gene: TRBV2; J gene: TRBJ2-7; D gene: TRBD2
CDR3 DNA: TGTGCCAGCAGCACCCGACAGGGAACCCAAGAGACCCAGTACTTC; CDR3 protein: CASSTRQGTQETQYF; clone size: NA; V gene: TRBV7-9; J gene: TRBJ2-5; D gene: TRBD1
CDR3 DNA: TGTGCCAGCAGCGCCGGGACAGGGGTCTACGAGCAGTACTTC; CDR3 protein: CASSAGTGVYEQYF; clone size: NA; V gene: TRBV9; J gene: TRBJ2-7; D gene: TRBD1
CDR3 DNA: TGTGCCAGCAGCTTACAGATCGGGAGAAGGGACGAGCAGTACTTC; CDR3 protein: CASSLQIGRRDEQYF; clone size: once; V gene: TRBV11-2; J gene: TRBJ2-7; D gene: NA
CDR3 DNA: TGTGCCAGCAGCCGCCTTCAGGCCTACGAGCAGTACTTC; CDR3 protein: CASSRLQAYEQYF; clone size: NA; V gene: TRBV7-2; J gene: TRBJ2-7; D gene: NA
CDR3 DNA: TGTGCCAGCAGCTTAAATACAGGGAATAATGAAAAACTGTTTTTT; CDR3 protein: CASSLNTGNNEKLFF; clone size: NA; V gene: TRBV7-6; J gene: TRBJ1-4; D gene: NA
CDR3 DNA: TGTGCCAGCAGTTTCCCAGGGGGGGGGAACTATGGCTACACCTTC; CDR3 protein: CASSFPGGGNYGYTF; clone size: NA; V gene: TRBV7-9; J gene: TRBJ1-2; D gene: TRBD1
CDR3 DNA: TGTGCCAGCAGCTTAAGTCTGGATGAGCAGTACTTC; CDR3 protein: CASSLSLDEQYF; clone size: NA; V gene: TRBV7-9; J gene: TRBJ2-7; D gene: NA
CDR3 DNA: TGTGCCAGCAGCTCGACTCTTTACAGGGGGCGAGACACCGGGGAGCTGTTTTTT; CDR3 protein: CASSSTLYRGRDTGELFF; clone size: NA; V gene: TRBV7-9; J gene: TRBJ2-2; D gene: TRBD1
CDR3 DNA: TGTGCCAGCAGCTGGGACAGGGATGGACAGCCCCAGCATTTT; CDR3 protein: CASSWDRDGQPQHF; clone size: NA; V gene: TRBV11-2; J gene: TRBJ1-5; D gene: TRBD1
CDR3 DNA: TGTGCCATCTCTAGCGGGGCGTACAATGAGCAGTTCTTC; CDR3 protein: CAISSGAYNEQFF; clone size: NA; V gene: TRBV10-3; J gene: TRBJ2-1; D gene: TRBD2
CDR3 DNA: TGTGCCAGCAGAACCTCCGGGACTAGCGGGAGGGCCCGAAATGAGCAGTTCTTC; CDR3 protein: CASRTSGTSGRARNEQFF; clone size: once; V gene: TRBV4-2; J gene: TRBJ2-1; D gene: TRBD2
CDR3 DNA: TGTGCCAGCAGCCCCGGATCGATCGCACGCGAGCAGTACTTC; CDR3 protein: CASSPGSIAREQYF; clone size: once; V gene: TRBV5-4; J gene: TRBJ2-7; D gene: NA
CDR3 DNA: TGTGCTCGGACTCGGGACAGGGGGAGAGGCTACACCTTC; CDR3 protein: CARTRDRGRGYTF; clone size: NA; V gene: TRBV30; J gene: TRBJ1-2; D gene: TRBD1
CDR3 DNA: TGTGCCAGCTCACCAGAGGGGCGCACTGAAGCTTTCTTT; CDR3 protein: CASSPEGRTEAFF; clone size: NA; V gene: TRBV18; J gene: TRBJ1-1; D gene: NA
CDR3 DNA: TGCGCCAGCAGCAGGGGACAGGGGAACTATGGCTACACCTTC; CDR3 protein: CASSRGQGNYGYTF; clone size: NA; V gene: TRBV5-1; J gene: TRBJ1-2; D gene: TRBD1
CDR3 DNA: TGTGCCAGCAGCCACTCGGCCGGGGAGGGTGGCTACACCTTC; CDR3 protein: CASSHSAGEGGYTF; clone size: NA; V gene: TRBV7-2; J gene: TRBJ1-2; D gene: NA
CDR3 DNA: TGTGCCAGCAGTTGGGAAGGGATGGGCACTGAAGCTTTCTTT; CDR3 protein: CASSWEGMGTEAFF; clone size: NA; V gene: TRBV28; J gene: TRBJ1-1; D gene: NA
CDR3 DNA: TGTGCCAGCAGTTTCCAGGACTCCGTTCCCTACGAGCAGTACTTC; CDR3 protein: CASSFQDSVPYEQYF; clone size: NA; V gene: TRBV27; J gene: TRBJ2-7; D gene: NA
CDR3 DNA: TGTGCCAGCAGCGACTTACTAGCGGGAGGGGGGTCTTACACAGATACGCAGTATTTT; CDR3 protein: CASSDLLAGGGSYTDTQYF; clone size: NA; V gene: TRBV7-9; J gene: TRBJ2-3; D gene: TRBD2
CDR3 DNA: TGTGCCAGCAGTTTATCGTCGGGACAGAGGGCTTTCTTT; CDR3 protein: CASSLSSGQRAFF; clone size: once; V gene: TRBV27; J gene: TRBJ1-1; D gene: TRBD1
CDR3 DNA: TGTGCCAGCACTTACCGGGACAGCGTCTACGAGCAGTACTTC; CDR3 protein: CASTYRDSVYEQYF; clone size: NA; V gene: TRBV6-5; J gene: TRBJ2-7; D gene: TRBD1
CDR3 DNA: TGTGCCAGCAGTTACGCGGACAGAGATGGCTACACCTTC; CDR3 protein: CASSYADRDGYTF; clone size: NA; V gene: TRBV6-5; J gene: TRBJ1-2; D gene: NA
CDR3 DNA: TGTGCCAGCACCAAGATTGGGGTGTTCGGCGATACGCAGTATTTT; CDR3 protein: CASTKIGVFGDTQYF; clone size: NA; V gene: TRBV21-1; J gene: TRBJ2-3; D gene: NA
CDR3 DNA: TGTGCCATCGGGACGGTGAACACTGAAGCTTTCTTT; CDR3 protein: CAIGTVNTEAFF; clone size: NA; V gene: TRBV10-3; J gene: TRBJ1-1; D gene: NA
CDR3 DNA: TGCGCCAGCAGCTTGGGTCCAGGGGCGGACTATGGCTACACCTTC; CDR3 protein: CASSLGPGADYGYTF; clone size: once; V gene: TRBV5-1; J gene: TRBJ1-2; D gene: NA
CDR3 DNA: TGTGCCTGGAGTCAAACCAGACGGGTCCTAATGAACACTGAAGCTTTCTTT; CDR3 protein: CAWSQTRRVLMNTEAFF; clone size: once; V gene: TRBV30; J gene: TRBJ1-1; D gene: NA
CDR3 DNA: TGTGCCAGCAGTTTATCCGGGACAGGCGGCGAGCAGTACTTC; CDR3 protein: CASSLSGTGGEQYF; clone size: NA; V gene: TRBV27; J gene: TRBJ2-7; D gene: TRBD1
CDR3 DNA: TGTGCCAGCAGCTTAGCAGGGGGCACAAATACGCAGTATTTT; CDR3 protein: CASSLAGGTNTQYF; clone size: NA; V gene: TRBV11-3; J gene: TRBJ2-3; D gene: TRBD1
CDR3 DNA: TGTGCCAGCAGACTAGGTACAGGGCCTGGGGCCTACGAGCAGTACTTC; CDR3 protein: CASRLGTGPGAYEQYF; clone size: NA; V gene: TRBV28; J gene: TRBJ2-7; D gene: NA
CDR3 DNA: TGCGCCAGCAGCCAAGAAGTCGTAGGGCTAGCGGGAGTCACGCAGTTCTTC; CDR3 protein: CASSQEVVGLAGVTQFF; clone size: NA; V gene: TRBV4-1; J gene: TRBJ2-1; D gene: TRBD2